Listed below are T cell receptor beta chains from one sample, sequenced in a study of neoadjuvant anti-PD-1 for oral cavity cancer. Data came from immunoSEQ multiplex PCR; TCRdb stores just in-frame clones and leaves some out. Seen here are some 15,000 clones, under 80% observed once, and the top ten hold around 3%. The sample in question was PBMCs, obtained before nivolumab (anti-PD-1) treatment. Source of these receptors: a person aged 40-85 years with oral cavity squamous cell carcinoma. Each CDR3 is given with its conserved first and last residue. A D gene is named only where the DNA matches it firmly. The size of a clone is reported for some rows only, either as once, few or many, or as a class for expanded clones.

clone_size j_call cdr3_length d_call v_call cdr3_aa cdr3_nt
. TRBJ2-7 15 TRBD2 TRBV19 CASSRASGGPYEQYF TGTGCCAGTAGTAGAGCTAGCGGGGGACCCTACGAGCAGTACTTC
few TRBJ1-2 14 TRBD1 TRBV7-2 CASSGQGLNYGYTF TGTGCCAGCAGCGGACAGGGGCTGAACTATGGCTACACCTTC
. TRBJ2-2 15 . TRBV19 CASSILGVDTGELFF TGTGCCAGTAGTATTCTAGGGGTCGACACCGGGGAGCTGTTTTTT
. TRBJ1-2 15 . TRBV4-2 CASSHTRTRSYGYTF TGTGCCAGCAGCCACACTCGGACACGCTCCTATGGCTACACCTTC
few TRBJ2-7 14 . TRBV9 CASSPGTATYEQYF TGTGCCAGCAGCCCCGGGACGGCCACCTACGAGCAGTACTTC
. TRBJ1-2 16 TRBD1 TRBV11-2 CASTRIRGRLDYGYTF TGTGCCAGCACCCGAATCAGGGGGCGATTGGACTATGGCTACACCTTC
. TRBJ2-5 10 . TRBV29-1 CSVYRETQYF TGCAGCGTTTACAGGGAGACCCAGTACTTC
. TRBJ2-1 16 TRBD2 TRBV19 CASSIISGRSYNEQFF TGTGCCAGTAGTATCATTAGCGGGAGATCCTACAATGAGCAGTTCTTC
. TRBJ2-3 14 . TRBV4-1 CASSPLVLADTQYF TGCGCCAGCAGCCCTCTAGTCTTGGCAGATACGCAGTATTTT
. TRBJ1-2 16 . TRBV9 CASSVGADLVLGGYTF TGTGCCAGCAGCGTAGGGGCTGATCTCGTCCTGGGTGGCTACACCTTC
. TRBJ2-7 15 TRBD2 TRBV27 CASSPGTSGSYEQYF TGTGCCAGCAGTCCCGGGACTAGCGGGAGCTACGAGCAGTACTTC
. TRBJ2-5 12 . TRBV11-2 CASSPEGETQYF TGTGCCAGCAGCCCAGAGGGCGAGACCCAGTACTTC
few TRBJ2-2 15 TRBD2 TRBV7-9 CASSLTSGDTGELFF TGTGCCAGCAGCTTGACTAGCGGAGACACCGGGGAGCTGTTTTTT
once TRBJ2-5 13 TRBD1 TRBV5-6 CASRRQGGETQYF TGTGCCAGCAGAAGACAGGGCGGAGAGACCCAGTACTTC
. TRBJ1-1 13 . TRBV7-9 CASSSRTATEAFF TGTGCCAGCAGCTCGCGGACCGCGACTGAAGCTTTCTTT
. TRBJ1-4 14 . TRBV6-6 CASSLGQGNEKLFF TGTGCCAGCAGTTTGGGCCAGGGAAATGAAAAACTGTTTTTT
few TRBJ2-3 15 TRBD1 TRBV5-1 CASSLVGQGADTQYF TGCGCCAGCAGCTTGGTGGGACAGGGGGCAGATACGCAGTATTTT
. TRBJ1-4 13 . TRBV7-8 CASSSTTDGKLFF TGTGCCAGCAGCTCCACCACGGACGGAAAACTGTTTTTT
. TRBJ2-1 14 . TRBV5-1 CASSWGSSYNEQFF TGCGCCAGCAGCTGGGGGAGCTCCTACAATGAGCAGTTCTTC
. TRBJ2-7 15 TRBD1 TRBV10-1 CASSENRGPFNEQYF TGCGCCAGCAGTGAAAACAGGGGCCCTTTCAACGAGCAGTACTTC
. TRBJ1-3 14 TRBD1 TRBV15 CATHQQGAGNTIYF TGTGCCACCCATCAACAGGGGGCTGGAAACACCATATATTTT
. TRBJ1-1 14 . TRBV7-2 CASSLVSLNTEAFF TGTGCCAGCAGCTTAGTCAGTTTGAACACTGAAGCTTTCTTT
. TRBJ1-1 16 TRBD1 TRBV5-1 CASSKDRGLGNTEAFF TGCGCCAGCAGCAAAGACAGGGGGCTGGGAAACACTGAAGCTTTCTTT
. TRBJ2-7 13 TRBD2 TRBV9 CASSGGDYYEQYF TGTGCCAGCAGCGGAGGGGACTACTACGAGCAGTACTTC
few TRBJ1-6 14 . TRBV6-6 CASTEEGDISPLHF TGTGCCAGCACAGAGGAGGGGGATATTTCACCCCTCCACTTT
. TRBJ1-4 13 . TRBV2 CASRALQNEKLFF TGTGCCAGCAGGGCTCTTCAAAATGAAAAACTGTTTTTT
. TRBJ2-3 13 . TRBV7-7 CASSPLGPDTQYF TGTGCTAGCAGTCCCCTAGGACCAGATACGCAGTATTTT
few TRBJ1-6 15 . TRBV18 CASSRDGTGNGPLHF TGTGCCAGCTCCCGAGATGGGACGGGGAATGGGCCCCTCCACTTT
. TRBJ1-4 15 . TRBV27 CASSLSPLATGKLFF TGTGCCAGCAGTTTATCACCCCTGGCGACCGGAAAACTGTTTTTT
. TRBJ1-5 15 . TRBV4-2 CASSQVWGQNIPQHF TGTGCCAGCAGCCAAGTCTGGGGCCAGAACATTCCCCAGCATTTT
. TRBJ2-7 11 . TRBV30 CAGGKWYEQYF TGTGCCGGGGGTAAGTGGTACGAGCAGTACTTC
. TRBJ2-6 17 . TRBV5-4 CASSLSGPLSGANVLTF TGTGCCAGCAGCTTGTCAGGGCCGCTCTCTGGGGCCAACGTCCTGACTTTC
. TRBJ1-5 16 . TRBV10-3 CAISDGNATSNQPQHF TGTGCCATCAGTGACGGGAACGCGACTAGCAATCAGCCCCAGCATTTT
. TRBJ2-1 15 TRBD2 TRBV9 CASSARLAASNEQFF TGTGCCAGCAGCGCGCGACTAGCGGCCTCCAATGAGCAGTTCTTC
few TRBJ2-2 19 . TRBV4-2 CASRSTTPLPGARTGELFF TGTGCCAGCAGGTCAACGACCCCTCTACCAGGGGCACGAACCGGGGAGCTGTTTTTT
. TRBJ1-5 15 TRBD1 TRBV6-1 CASSLGQGIAGPQHF TGTGCCAGCAGTTTGGGACAGGGTATAGCAGGGCCCCAGCATTTT
. TRBJ1-3 17 . TRBV4-1 CASSQANLGLTGNTIYF TGCGCCAGCAGCCAAGCTAACTTAGGGCTTACTGGAAACACCATATATTTT
. TRBJ1-2 16 TRBD1 TRBV4-1 CASSQGTGGGDYGYTF TGCGCCAGCAGCCAAGGGACAGGGGGGGGTGACTATGGCTACACCTTC
. TRBJ1-2 15 . TRBV29-1 CSVRIHRSNNYGYTF TGCAGCGTCCGGATACACAGATCCAATAACTATGGCTACACCTTC
few TRBJ2-5 15 TRBD2 TRBV28 CASSPLAGVGETQYF TGTGCCAGCAGCCCCCTAGCGGGAGTTGGGGAGACCCAGTACTTC
. TRBJ2-2 16 TRBD2 TRBV5-4 CASSLGTSGITGELFF TGTGCCAGCAGCTTGGGGACTAGCGGGATCACCGGGGAGCTGTTTTTT
once TRBJ2-7 14 . TRBV6-6 CASSYSQSSYEQYF TGTGCCAGCAGTTACTCCCAGAGCTCCTACGAGCAGTACTTC
. TRBJ2-2 17 TRBD2 TRBV27 CASSRPGTSGSEGELFF TGTGCCAGCAGTAGACCCGGGACTAGCGGGAGCGAGGGGGAGCTGTTTTTT
. TRBJ1-2 14 TRBD1 TRBV6-1 CASSWDRGSEGYTF TGTGCCAGCTCTTGGGACAGGGGGAGTGAAGGCTACACCTTC
. TRBJ2-7 12 . TRBV9 CASSKGLDEQYF TGTGCCAGCAGCAAAGGGTTGGACGAGCAGTACTTC
. TRBJ1-1 12 . TRBV5-1 CASSNLNTEAFF TGCGCCAGCAGCAACTTAAACACTGAAGCTTTCTTT
. TRBJ2-1 16 . TRBV5-1 CASSFLGLSSYNEQFF TGCGCCAGCAGCTTCTTGGGACTCAGCTCCTACAATGAGCAGTTCTTC
. TRBJ2-7 14 . TRBV6-5 CASRTGQPVREQYF TGTGCCAGCAGAACGGGGCAGCCAGTACGGGAGCAGTACTTC
few TRBJ1-1 13 . TRBV5-1 CASSLGFLTEAFF TGCGCCAGCAGCTTGGGTTTCCTCACTGAAGCTTTCTTT
. TRBJ2-1 16 . TRBV9 CASSVLAESSYNEQFF TGTGCCAGCAGCGTATTAGCGGAGAGCTCCTACAATGAGCAGTTCTTC
once TRBJ1-1 12 . TRBV15 CATSIRNTEAFF TGTGCCACCAGCATTCGAAACACTGAAGCTTTCTTT
. TRBJ1-6 13 . TRBV2 CASRGDYNSPLHF TGTGCCAGCAGGGGCGACTATAATTCACCCCTCCACTTT
few TRBJ2-1 16 . TRBV6-4 CASSDSVGASYNEQFF TGTGCCAGCAGTGACTCAGTAGGGGCTTCCTACAATGAGCAGTTCTTC
. TRBJ1-1 12 . TRBV6-6 CASSEDSTEAFF TGTGCCAGCAGTGAGGACAGCACTGAAGCTTTCTTT